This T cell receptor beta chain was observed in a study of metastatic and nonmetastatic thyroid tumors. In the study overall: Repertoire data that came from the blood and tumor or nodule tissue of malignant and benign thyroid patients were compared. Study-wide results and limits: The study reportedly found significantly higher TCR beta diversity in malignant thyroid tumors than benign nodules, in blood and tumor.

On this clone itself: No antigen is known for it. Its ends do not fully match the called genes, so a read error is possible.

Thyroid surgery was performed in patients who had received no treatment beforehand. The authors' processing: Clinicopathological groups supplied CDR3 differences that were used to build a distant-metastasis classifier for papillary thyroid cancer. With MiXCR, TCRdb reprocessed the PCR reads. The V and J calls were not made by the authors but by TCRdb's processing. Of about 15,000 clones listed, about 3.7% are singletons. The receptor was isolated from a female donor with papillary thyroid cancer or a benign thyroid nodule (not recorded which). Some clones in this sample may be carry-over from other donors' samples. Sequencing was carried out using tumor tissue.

In DNA form, the CDR3 reads TGTGCCAGCAGTTTAGCGGGGACCGGAGGGCCAGATACGCAGTATTTT. Residues: CASSLAGTGGPDTQYF. J is TRBJ2-3 and V is TRBV7-2; 8 bases line up with TRBD2. Germline V gene lookup returns CDR1 SGHTA and CDR2 FQGNSA. There are 16 residues in the CDR3.